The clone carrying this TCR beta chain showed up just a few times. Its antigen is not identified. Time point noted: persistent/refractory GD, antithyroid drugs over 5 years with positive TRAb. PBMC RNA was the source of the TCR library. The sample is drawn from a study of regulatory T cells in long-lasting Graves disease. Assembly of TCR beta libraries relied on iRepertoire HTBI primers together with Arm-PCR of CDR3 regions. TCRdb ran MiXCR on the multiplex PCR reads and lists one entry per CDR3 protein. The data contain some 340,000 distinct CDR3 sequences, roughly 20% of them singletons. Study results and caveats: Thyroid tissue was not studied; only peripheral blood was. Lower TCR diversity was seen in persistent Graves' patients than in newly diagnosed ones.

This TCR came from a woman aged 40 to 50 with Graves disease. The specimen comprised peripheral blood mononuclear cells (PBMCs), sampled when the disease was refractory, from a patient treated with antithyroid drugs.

CDR3: CASSEGTGGGEQYF. CDR3 nucleotide sequence: TGTGCCAGCAGTGAAGGGACAGGGGGCGGCGAGCAGTACTTC. The chain joins TRBV6-1 to TRBJ2-7; TRBD1 aligns across 11 bases. J lost 6 bases, V lost 1 base, and 2 bases had no gene match. CDR1 and CDR2 from the germline V gene are MNHNS and SASEGT. The CDR3 is 14 amino acids.